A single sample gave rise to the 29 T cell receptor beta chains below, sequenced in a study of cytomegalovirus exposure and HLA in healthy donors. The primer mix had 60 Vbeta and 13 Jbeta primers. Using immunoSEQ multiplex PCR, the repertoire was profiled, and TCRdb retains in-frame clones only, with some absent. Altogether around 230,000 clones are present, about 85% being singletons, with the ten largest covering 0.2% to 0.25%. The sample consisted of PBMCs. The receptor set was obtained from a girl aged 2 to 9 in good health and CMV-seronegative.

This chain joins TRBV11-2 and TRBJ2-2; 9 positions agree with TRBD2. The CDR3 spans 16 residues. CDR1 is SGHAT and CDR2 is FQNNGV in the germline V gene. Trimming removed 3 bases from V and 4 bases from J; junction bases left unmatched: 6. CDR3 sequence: CASSFKRGVGTGELFF. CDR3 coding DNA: TGTGCCAGCAGCTTTAAGCGGGGGGTAGGCACCGGGGAGCTGTTTTTT.

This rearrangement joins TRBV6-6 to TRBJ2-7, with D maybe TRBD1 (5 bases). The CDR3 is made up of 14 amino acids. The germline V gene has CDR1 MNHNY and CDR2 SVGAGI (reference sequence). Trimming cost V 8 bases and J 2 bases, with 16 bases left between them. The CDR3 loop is CASGLDSTTYEQYF. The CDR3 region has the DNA TGTGCCAGCGGATTAGACAGCACGACCTACGAGCAGTACTTC.

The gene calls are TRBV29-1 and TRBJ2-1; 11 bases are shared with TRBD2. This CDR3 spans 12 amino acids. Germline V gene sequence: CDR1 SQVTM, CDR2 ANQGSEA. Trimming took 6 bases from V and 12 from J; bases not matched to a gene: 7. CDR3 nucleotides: TGCAGCGTCGTTAGCGGGGGGGCCCCGCAGTTCTTC. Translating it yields CSVVSGGAPQFF.

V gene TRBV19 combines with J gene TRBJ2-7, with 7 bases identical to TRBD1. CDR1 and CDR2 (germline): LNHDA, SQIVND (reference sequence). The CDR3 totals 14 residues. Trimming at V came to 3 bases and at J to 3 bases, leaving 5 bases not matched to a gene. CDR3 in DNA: TGTGCCAGTAGTATTATACAGGGGTACTACGAGCAGTACTTC. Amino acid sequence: CASSIIQGYYEQYF.

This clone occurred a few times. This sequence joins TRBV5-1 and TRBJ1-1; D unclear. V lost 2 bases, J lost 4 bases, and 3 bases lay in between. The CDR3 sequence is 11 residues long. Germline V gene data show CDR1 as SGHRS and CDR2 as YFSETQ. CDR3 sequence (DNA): TGCGCCAGCAGCTTCGGCACTGAAGCTTTCTTT. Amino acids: CASSFGTEAFF.

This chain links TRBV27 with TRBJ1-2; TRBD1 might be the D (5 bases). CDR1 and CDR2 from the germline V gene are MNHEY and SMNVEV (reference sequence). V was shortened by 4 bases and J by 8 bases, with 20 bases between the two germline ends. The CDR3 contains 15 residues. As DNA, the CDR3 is TGTGCCAGCAGTTCGGTCGCAGGAGGGGCTGGCGGCTACACCTTC. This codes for CASSSVAGGAGGYTF.

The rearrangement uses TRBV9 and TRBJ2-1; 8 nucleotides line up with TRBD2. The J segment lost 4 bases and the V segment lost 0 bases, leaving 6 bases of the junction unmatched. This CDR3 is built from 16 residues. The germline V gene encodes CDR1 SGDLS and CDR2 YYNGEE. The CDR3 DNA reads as TGTGCCAGCAGCGTAGTGATGCGGGGGGAGTACAATGAGCAGTTCTTC. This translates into CASSVVMRGEYNEQFF.

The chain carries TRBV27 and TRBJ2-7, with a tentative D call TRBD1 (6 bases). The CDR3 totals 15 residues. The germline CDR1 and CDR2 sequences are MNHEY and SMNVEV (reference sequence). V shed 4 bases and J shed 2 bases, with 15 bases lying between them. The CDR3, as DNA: TGTGCCAGCAGTTATGGGGCAGGGACAACCTACGAGCAGTACTTC. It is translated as CASSYGAGTTYEQYF.

The CDR3 nucleotides read TGTGCCATCAGGCTAGCGGGAGTGGTAGATACGCAGTATTTT. This sequence encodes CAIRLAGVVDTQYF. This chain connects TRBV10-3 to TRBJ2-3, with TRBD2 identical over 10 bases. The germline gives CDR1 ENHRY, CDR2 SYGVKD. The CDR3 contains 14 residues. Trimming at V came to 6 bases and at J to 5 bases, leaving 5 bases not matched to a gene.

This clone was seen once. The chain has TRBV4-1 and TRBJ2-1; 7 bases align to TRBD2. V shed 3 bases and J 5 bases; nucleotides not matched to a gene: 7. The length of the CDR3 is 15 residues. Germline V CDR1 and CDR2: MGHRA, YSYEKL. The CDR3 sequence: CASSHTAGQHNEQFF. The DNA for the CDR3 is TGCGCCAGCAGCCACACAGCGGGGCAACACAATGAGCAGTTCTTC.

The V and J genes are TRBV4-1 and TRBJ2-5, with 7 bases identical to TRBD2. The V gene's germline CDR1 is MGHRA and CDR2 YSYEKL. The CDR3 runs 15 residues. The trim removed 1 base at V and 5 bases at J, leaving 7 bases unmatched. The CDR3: CASSQVSGKVETQYF. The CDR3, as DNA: TGCGCCAGCAGCCAAGTAAGCGGGAAAGTCGAGACCCAGTACTTC.

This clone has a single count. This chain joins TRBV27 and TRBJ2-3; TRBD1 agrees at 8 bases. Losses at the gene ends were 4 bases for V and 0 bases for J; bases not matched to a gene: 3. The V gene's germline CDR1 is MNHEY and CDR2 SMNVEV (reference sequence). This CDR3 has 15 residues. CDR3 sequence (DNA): TGTGCCAGCAGTTCCCGGGACAGGAGCACAGATACGCAGTATTTT. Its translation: CASSSRDRSTDTQYF.

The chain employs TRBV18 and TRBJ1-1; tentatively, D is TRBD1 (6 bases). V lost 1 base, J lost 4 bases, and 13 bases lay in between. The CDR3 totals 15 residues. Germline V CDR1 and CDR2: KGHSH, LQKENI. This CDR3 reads CASSPLEGVSTEAFF. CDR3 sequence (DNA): TGTGCCAGCTCACCACTCGAGGGGGTTTCCACTGAAGCTTTCTTT.

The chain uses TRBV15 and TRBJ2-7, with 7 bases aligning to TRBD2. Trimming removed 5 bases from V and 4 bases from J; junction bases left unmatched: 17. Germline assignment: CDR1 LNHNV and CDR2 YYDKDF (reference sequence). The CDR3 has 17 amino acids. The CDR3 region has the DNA TGTGCCACCAGCCTCGAAACTAGCGCAAAATGGGGATACGAGCAGTACTTC. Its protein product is CATSLETSAKWGYEQYF.

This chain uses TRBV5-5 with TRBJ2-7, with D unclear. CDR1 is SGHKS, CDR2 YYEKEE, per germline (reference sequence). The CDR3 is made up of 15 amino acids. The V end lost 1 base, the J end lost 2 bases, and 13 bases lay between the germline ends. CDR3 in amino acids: CASSLRQVRTYEQYF. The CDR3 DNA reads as TGTGCCAGCAGCTTGCGGCAGGTTCGCACCTACGAGCAGTACTTC.

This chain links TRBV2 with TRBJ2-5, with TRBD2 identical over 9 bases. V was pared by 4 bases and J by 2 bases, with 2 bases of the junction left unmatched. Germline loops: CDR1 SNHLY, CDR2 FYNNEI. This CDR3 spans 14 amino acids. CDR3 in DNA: TGTGCCAGCAGTGCTGCGGGGGGGCAAGAGACCCAGTACTTC. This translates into CASSAAGGQETQYF.

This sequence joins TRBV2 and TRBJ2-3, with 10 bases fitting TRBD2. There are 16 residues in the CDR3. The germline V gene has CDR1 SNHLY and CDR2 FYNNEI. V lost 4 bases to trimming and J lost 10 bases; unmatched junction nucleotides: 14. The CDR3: CASSGIGASGRGAQYF. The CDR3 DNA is TGTGCCAGCAGTGGGATTGGGGCTAGCGGGAGAGGGGCGCAGTATTTT.

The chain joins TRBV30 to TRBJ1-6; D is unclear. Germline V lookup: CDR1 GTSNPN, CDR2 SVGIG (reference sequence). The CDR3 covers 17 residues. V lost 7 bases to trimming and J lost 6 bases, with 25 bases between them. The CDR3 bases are TGTGCCTCCAGCCAAGGACTCCGAAAGACTCTTAATTCACCCCTCCACTTT. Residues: CASSQGLRKTLNSPLHF.

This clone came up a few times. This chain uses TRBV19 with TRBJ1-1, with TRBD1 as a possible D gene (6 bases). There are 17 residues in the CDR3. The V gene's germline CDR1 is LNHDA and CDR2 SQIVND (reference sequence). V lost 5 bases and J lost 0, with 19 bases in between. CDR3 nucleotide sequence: TGTGCCAGTAGTTCAAAACAGGGAACGGGGATGAACACTGAAGCTTTCTTT. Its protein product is CASSSKQGTGMNTEAFF.

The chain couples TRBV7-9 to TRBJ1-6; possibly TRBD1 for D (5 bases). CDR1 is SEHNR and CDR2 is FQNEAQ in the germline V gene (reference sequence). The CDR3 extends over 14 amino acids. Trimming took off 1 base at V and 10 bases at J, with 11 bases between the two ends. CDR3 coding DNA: TGTGCCAGCAGCTTAGGGGAATGGGGCTCACCCCTCCACTTT. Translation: CASSLGEWGSPLHF.

The CDR3 spells CASSPRVDEQFF. CDR3 nucleotide sequence: TGTGCCAGCTCACCCAGGGTTGATGAGCAGTTCTTC. V is TRBV18 and J is TRBJ2-1; maybe TRBD1 (5 bases). The CDR3 runs to 12 residues. Germline V gives CDR1 KGHSH, CDR2 LQKENI. The V end was cut by 3 bases, the J end by 8 bases, with 8 bases between.

CDR3 sequence reads: CASSLLAGGPNEQFF. CDR3 coding DNA: TGCGCCAGCAGCTTACTAGCGGGGGGGCCCAATGAGCAGTTCTTC. This chain connects TRBV5-1 to TRBJ2-1; TRBD2 matches 13 bases. Trimming cost V 2 bases and J 6 bases; bases outside gene matches: 2. CDR1 SGHRS and CDR2 YFSETQ come from the germline V gene. The CDR3 loop spans 15 amino acids.

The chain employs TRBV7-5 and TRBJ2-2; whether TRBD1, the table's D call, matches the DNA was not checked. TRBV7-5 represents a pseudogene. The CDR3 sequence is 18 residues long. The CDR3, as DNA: TGTGCCAGAAGGGAGAGGGGGCTCGGGACCTTGTACACCGGGGAGCTGTTTTTT. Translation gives CARRERGLGTLYTGELFF.

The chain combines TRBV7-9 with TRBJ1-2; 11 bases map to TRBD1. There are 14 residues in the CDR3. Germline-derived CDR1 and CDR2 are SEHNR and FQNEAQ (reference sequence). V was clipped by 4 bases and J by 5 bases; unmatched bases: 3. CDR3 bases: TGTGCCAGCAGCTCGGACAGGGGGCGGTATGGCTACACCTTC. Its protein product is CASSSDRGRYGYTF.

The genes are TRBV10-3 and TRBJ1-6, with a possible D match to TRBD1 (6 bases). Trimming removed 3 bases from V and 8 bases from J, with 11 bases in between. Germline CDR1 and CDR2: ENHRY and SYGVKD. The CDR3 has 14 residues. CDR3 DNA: TGTGCCATCAGTGAAGGGGGACGTGATTCACCCCTCCACTTT. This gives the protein CAISEGGRDSPLHF.

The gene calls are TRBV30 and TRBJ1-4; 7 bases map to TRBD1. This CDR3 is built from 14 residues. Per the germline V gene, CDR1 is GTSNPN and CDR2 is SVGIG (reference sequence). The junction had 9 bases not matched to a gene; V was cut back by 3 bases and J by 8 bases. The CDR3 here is CAWRRQGSREKLFF. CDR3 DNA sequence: TGTGCCTGGAGGCGACAGGGAAGTCGGGAAAAACTGTTTTTT.

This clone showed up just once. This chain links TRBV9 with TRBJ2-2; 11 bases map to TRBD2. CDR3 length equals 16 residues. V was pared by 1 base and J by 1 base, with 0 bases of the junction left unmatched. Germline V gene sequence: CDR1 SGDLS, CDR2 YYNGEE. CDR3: CASSVTSGRNTGELFF. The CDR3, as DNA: TGTGCCAGCAGCGTAACTAGCGGGAGGAACACCGGGGAGCTGTTTTTT.

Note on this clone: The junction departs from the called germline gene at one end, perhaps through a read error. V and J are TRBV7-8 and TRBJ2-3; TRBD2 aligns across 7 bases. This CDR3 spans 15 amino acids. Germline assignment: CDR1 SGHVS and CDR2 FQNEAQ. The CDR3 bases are TGTGCCAGCGGCTTAGTCGTCGCGGGAGTGTCTACGCAGTATTTT. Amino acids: CASGLVVAGVSTQYF.

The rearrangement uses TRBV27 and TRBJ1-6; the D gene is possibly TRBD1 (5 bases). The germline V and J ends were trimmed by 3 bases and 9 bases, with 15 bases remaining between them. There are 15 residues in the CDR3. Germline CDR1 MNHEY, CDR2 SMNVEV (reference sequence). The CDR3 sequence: CASSLGGGFTSPLHF. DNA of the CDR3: TGTGCCAGCAGTTTGGGGGGGGGTTTTACTTCACCCCTCCACTTT.